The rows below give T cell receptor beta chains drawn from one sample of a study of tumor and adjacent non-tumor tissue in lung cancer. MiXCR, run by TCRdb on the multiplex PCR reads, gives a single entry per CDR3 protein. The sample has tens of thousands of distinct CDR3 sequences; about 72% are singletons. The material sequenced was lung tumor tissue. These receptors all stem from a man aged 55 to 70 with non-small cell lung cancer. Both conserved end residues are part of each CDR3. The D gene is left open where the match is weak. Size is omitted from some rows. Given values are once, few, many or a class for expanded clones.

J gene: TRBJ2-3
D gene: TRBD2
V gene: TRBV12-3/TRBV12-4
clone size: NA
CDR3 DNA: TGTGCCAGCAGTTTAAAACTAGCGGGGGGTGGTACAGATACGCAGTGTTTT
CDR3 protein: CASSLKLAGGGTDTQCF

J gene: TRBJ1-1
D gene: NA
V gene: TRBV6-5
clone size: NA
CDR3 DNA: TGTGACAGCAGTCGAGAGAACACTAAAGCTTTCTTT
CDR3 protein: CDSSRENTKAFF

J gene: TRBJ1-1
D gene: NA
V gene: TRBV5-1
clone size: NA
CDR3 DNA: TGCGCCAGCAGCTTGGATCGGTTGAACACTAAAGCTTTCTTT
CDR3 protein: CASSLDRLNTKAFF

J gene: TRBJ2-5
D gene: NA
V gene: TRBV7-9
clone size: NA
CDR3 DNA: TGTGCCAGCAGCTCCTGGACAGCCCGGATGGACCAGTACTTC
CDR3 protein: CASSSWTARMDQYF

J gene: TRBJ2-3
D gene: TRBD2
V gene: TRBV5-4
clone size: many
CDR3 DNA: TGTGCCAGCAGCTCGCCCGTGGTGAAGCGGGGTAGCACAGATACGCAGTATTTT
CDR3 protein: CASSSPVVKRGSTDTQYF

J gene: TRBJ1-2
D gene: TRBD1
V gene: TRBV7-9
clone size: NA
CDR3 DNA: TGTGCCGTACAGGGGGCCGGTGACTATGGCTACACCTTC
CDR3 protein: CAVQGAGDYGYTF

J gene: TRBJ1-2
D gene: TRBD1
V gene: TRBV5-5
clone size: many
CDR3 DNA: TGTGCCAGCAGCTTGGCCCAGGGGGCAGCCTATGGCTACACCTTC
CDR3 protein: CASSLAQGAAYGYTF

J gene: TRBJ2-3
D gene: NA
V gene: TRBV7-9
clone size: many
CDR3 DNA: TGTGCCAGCAGCTTAGCGGGAGGTCAAGATACGCAGTATTTT
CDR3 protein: CASSLAGGQDTQYF

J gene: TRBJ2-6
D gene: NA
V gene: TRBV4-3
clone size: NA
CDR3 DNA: TGCGCCAGCAACAAAACGGGTGGGGCAGGGACTGTCTCTGGGGCCAACGTCCTGACTTTC
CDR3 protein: CASNKTGGAGTVSGANVLTF

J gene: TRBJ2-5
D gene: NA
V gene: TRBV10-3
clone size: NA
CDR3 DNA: TGTGTCATCAGTTCGGCGGGCGTTGAGACCCAATACTTC
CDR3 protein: CVISSAGVETQYF

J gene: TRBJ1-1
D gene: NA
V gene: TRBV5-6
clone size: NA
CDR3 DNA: TGTGCCAGTATCTTGGACGTAGGCATGAACACTGAAGCTTTCTTT
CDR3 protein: CASILDVGMNTEAFF

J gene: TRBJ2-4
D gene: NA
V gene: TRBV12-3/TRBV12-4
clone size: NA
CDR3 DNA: TGTGCCAGCAGTTTCGGGGTAGCCTGGAAGAACATTCAGTACTTC
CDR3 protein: CASSFGVAWKNIQYF

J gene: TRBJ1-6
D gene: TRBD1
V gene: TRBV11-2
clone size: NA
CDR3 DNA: TGTGCCAGCACTCCACTGGGCACAGGGGCAGATTCACCCCTCCACTTT
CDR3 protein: CASTPLGTGADSPLHF

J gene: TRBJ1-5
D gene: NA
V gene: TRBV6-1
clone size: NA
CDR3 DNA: TGTGCCAGCAGTGGGAACACCCTCTATAGCAATCAGGCCCAGCATTTT
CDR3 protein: CASSGNTLYSNQAQHF

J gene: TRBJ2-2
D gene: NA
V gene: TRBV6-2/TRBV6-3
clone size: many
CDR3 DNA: TGTGCCAGCAGTAAACCCCGAGGGGCCGGGGAGCTGTTTTTT
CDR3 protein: CASSKPRGAGELFF

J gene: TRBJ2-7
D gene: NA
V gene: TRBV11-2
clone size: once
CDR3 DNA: TGTGCCAACAGCTTAAAGTCGGGGACCTACGAGCGGTACTTC
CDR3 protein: CANSLKSGTYERYF

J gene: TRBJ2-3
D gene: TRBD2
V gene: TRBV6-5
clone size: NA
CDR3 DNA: TGTGCCAGTAGTTACAATAGCGGGGGAGGGTATACGAAGTATTTT
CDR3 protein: CASSYNSGGGYTKYF

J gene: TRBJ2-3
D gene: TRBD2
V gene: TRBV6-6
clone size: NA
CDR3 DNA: TGTGCCAGCAGTGGCCTGGGACTAACGGATTCGGATACGCTGTATTTT
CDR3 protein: CASSGLGLTDSDTLYF

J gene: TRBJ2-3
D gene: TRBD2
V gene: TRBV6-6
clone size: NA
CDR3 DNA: TGTGCCAGCAGTTCCCCTCTATCGGGAGGGTACACAGATACGCTGTATTTT
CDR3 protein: CASSSPLSGGYTDTLYF

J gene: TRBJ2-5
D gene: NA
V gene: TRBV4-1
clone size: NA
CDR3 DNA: TGCGCCAGCAGCCACCAAATGAGCACAGAGACCGAGTACTTC
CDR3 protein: CASSHQMSTETEYF

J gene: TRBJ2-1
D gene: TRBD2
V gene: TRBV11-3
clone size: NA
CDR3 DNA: TGTGCCAGCAGCTTAGACTCGACTAGCGGGTTCTCCTACAATGAGCAGTTCTTC
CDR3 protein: CASSLDSTSGFSYNEQFF

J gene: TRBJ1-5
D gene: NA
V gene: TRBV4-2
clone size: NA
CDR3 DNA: TGCGCCAGCAGCCAAAACAGGGACTTCAATCAGTCCCAGCATTTT
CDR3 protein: CASSQNRDFNQSQHF

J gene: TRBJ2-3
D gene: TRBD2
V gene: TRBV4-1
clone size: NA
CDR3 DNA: TGCGCCAGCAGTCAACTAGGTCTTGCTAGCGGGGGGCCCGGGGGCGCAGATACGCAGTATTTT
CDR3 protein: CASSQLGLASGGPGGADTQYF

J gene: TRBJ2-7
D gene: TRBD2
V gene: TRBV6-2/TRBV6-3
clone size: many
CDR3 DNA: TGTGCCAGCAGAGCAATGTCGGCGGGGGACTCCTACGAGCAGTACTTC
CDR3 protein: CASRAMSAGDSYEQYF

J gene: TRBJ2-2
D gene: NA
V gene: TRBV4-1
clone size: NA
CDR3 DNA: TGCACCAGCAGCCAAGGGCAAGGACCCGCGGCCGGGGAGTTGTTTTTT
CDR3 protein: CTSSQGQGPAAGELFF

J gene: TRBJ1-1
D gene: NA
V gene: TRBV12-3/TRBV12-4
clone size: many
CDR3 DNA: TGTGCCAGCAGTTTCGCCCTGAACACTGAAGCTTTCTTT
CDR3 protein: CASSFALNTEAFF

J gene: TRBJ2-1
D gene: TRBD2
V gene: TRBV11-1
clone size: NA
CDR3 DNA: TGTGCCAGCAGCCAAAGAATAGCGGGAGTCTATGAGCAGTTATTC
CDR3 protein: CASSQRIAGVYEQLF

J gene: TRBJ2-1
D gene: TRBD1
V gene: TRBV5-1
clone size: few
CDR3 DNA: TGCGCCAGCAGCTGGACAGGGGACGGTGAGCAGTTCTTC
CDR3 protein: CASSWTGDGEQFF

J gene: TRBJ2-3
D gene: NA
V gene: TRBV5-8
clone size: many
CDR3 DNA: TGTGCCAGCAGCTTGCCCACAGGGTACCCAGATACGCAGTATTTT
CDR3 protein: CASSLPTGYPDTQYF

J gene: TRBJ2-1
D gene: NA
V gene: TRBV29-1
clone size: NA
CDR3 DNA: TGCAGCGTTTGGGCATCTAGTGGGGATTACAATGAGCAGTTCTTC
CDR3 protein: CSVWASSGDYNEQFF

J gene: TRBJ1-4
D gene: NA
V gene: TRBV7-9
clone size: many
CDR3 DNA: TGTGCCAGCAGCTTAGACAGAGAAAAACTGTTTTTT
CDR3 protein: CASSLDREKLFF

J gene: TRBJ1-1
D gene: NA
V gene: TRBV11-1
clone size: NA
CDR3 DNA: TGTGCCAGCAGCTTATCGGGCGAGACTGAAGCTTTCTTT
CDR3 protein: CASSLSGETEAFF

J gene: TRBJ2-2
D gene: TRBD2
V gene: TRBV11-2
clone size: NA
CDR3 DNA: TGTGCCACCAGCCTGGAACAGCGGGGGTTAGGGGAGCTATTTTTT
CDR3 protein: CATSLEQRGLGELFF

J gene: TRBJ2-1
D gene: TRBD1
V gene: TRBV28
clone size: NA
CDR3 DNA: TGTGCCAGCAGTTTTCGACCGGGACAGGGGACGTTCTTC
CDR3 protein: CASSFRPGQGTFF

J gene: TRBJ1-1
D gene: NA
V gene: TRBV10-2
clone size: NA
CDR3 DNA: TGCGCCATTAGTGAGGACGGAATGAACACTGAAGCTTTCTTT
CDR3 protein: CAISEDGMNTEAFF

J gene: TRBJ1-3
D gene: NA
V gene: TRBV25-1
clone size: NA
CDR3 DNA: TGTGCCAGCAGTGAAGGGACGGCCTCTGGAAACACCATATATTTT
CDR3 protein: CASSEGTASGNTIYF

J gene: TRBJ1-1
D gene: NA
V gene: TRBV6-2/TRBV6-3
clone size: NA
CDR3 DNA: TGTGACAGCAGTTACTCGAAGGGTCGGAGATGTCTGAACACTGAAGCTTTCTTT
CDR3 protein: CDSSYSKGRRCLNTEAFF

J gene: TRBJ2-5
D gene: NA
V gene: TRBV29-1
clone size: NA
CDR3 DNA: TGCAGCACGCGCTGTGGGGAGACCCCGTACTTC
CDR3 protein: CSTRCGETPYF

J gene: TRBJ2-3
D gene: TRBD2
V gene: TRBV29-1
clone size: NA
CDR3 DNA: TGCAGTATTGGACTAGCGGGAGCGACAGATACGCAGTATTTT
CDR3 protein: CSIGLAGATDTQYF

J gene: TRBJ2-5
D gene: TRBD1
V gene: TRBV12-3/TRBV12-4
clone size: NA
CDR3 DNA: TGTGTCAGCATGACAGGGATGGAAAAGACCCAGTACTTC
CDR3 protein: CVSMTGMEKTQYF

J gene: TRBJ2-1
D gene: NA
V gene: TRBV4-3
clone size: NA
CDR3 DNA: TGCGTCAGCAGCCAACTTAGTAGCTCTATGAGGGATGAGCAGTTCTTC
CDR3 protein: CVSSQLSSSMRDEQFF

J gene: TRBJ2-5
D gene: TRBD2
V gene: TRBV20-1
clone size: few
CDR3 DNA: TGCAGTGCTAGAGATGGGGAACTAGCGGGGGGGACAAAAGAGACCCAGTACTTC
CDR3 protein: CSARDGELAGGTKETQYF

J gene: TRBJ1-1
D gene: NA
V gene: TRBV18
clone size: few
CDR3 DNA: TGTGCCAGCTCACCACTGGAGGGGAACACTGAAGCTTTCTTT
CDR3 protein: CASSPLEGNTEAFF

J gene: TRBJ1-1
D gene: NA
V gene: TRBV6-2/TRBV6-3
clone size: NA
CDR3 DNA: TGTGGCAGCAGCCTAGGGACCGCGTCCACTGAAGCTTTCTTT
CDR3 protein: CGSSLGTASTEAFF

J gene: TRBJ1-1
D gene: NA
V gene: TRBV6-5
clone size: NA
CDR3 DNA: TGTGGCAGCAGCCGAACCATTGGGGGGGCTTTGGGCACTGAAGTTTTCTTC
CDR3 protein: CGSSRTIGGALGTEVFF